A selection of T cell receptor beta chains follows, all from one sample in a study of shared clonotypes between healthy human individuals. TCRdb's table, derived via immunoSEQ multiplex PCR, lists solely in-frame clones and lacks some. The table lists roughly 1 million clones, about four fifths of them singletons, with 0.52% in the top ten. Sequencing was carried out using memory CD4+ T cells from PBMCs. The receptors come from a man aged 18 to 35 in good health. Some clones in this sample may be carry-over from other donors' samples. Each CDR3 is given with its conserved first and last residue. D genes are given only for firm matches. Where a row states a size, it is once, few, many or the class of an expanded clone; other rows omit it.

>TRBJ2-6|few|NA|TRBV10-3
TGTGCCATCCCGGCAGGGAGTCGGACTGGGGCCAACGTCCTGACTTTC
CAIPAGSRTGANVLTF
>TRBJ2-2|NA|TRBD1|TRBV11-2
TGTGCCAGCAGCCAAAGACAGGGCGCCGGGGAGCTGTTTTTT
CASSQRQGAGELFF
>TRBJ1-5|many|NA|TRBV7-6
TGTGCCAGCAGCTTAGATACGGGCAATCAGCCCCAGCATTTT
CASSLDTGNQPQHF
>TRBJ1-3|once|NA|TRBV28
TGTGCCAGCAGGTCCCCTCTGGGTGGAAACACCATATATTTT
CASRSPLGGNTIYF
>TRBJ1-2|NA|NA|TRBV6-5
TGTGCCAGCCGTCAGGGGCTCGGGTACGGCTACACCTTC
CASRQGLGYGYTF
>TRBJ2-5|NA|TRBD1|TRBV11-2
TGTGCCAGCAGCTTATACAGGGGACAAGAGACCCAGTACTTC
CASSLYRGQETQYF
>TRBJ1-5|NA|TRBD1|TRBV19
TGTGCCAGCCGGATCTACGGGACAGGTGGTGATCAGCCCCAGCATTTT
CASRIYGTGGDQPQHF
>TRBJ2-4|NA|TRBD2|TRBV7-2
TGTGCCAGCAGCGAGACTAGCGGGATTGCAAACATTCAGTACTTC
CASSETSGIANIQYF
>TRBJ1-4|NA|TRBD1|TRBV9
TGTGCCAGCAGCGCCGGACAGGGACCTAATGAAAAACTGTTTTTT
CASSAGQGPNEKLFF
>TRBJ2-7|once|NA|TRBV7-3
TGTGCCAGCAGCTTACAAGGGGCTTGGAACGAGCAGTACTTC
CASSLQGAWNEQYF
>TRBJ2-7|NA|TRBD1|TRBV18
TGTGCCAGCTCACGACACCGGGACAGGGACTACGAGCAGTACTTC
CASSRHRDRDYEQYF
>TRBJ1-5|NA|TRBD1|TRBV19
TGTGCCAGTAGCGGACGCCCCGGGACAGACAACAATCAGCCCCAGCATTTT
CASSGRPGTDNNQPQHF
>TRBJ1-5|NA|TRBD1|TRBV5-5
TGTGCCAGCAGCTCGCGGACAGGGGAGGGACAGCCCCAGCATTTT
CASSSRTGEGQPQHF
>TRBJ1-5|NA|NA|TRBV7-8
TGTGCCAGCAGGATTAATAGTCTTCGGGATAGCAATCAGCCCCAGCATTTT
CASRINSLRDSNQPQHF
>TRBJ2-7|NA|NA|TRBV5-6
TGTGCCAGCAGCTTGGGGTCTTCCACCTACGAGCAGTACTTC
CASSLGSSTYEQYF
>TRBJ2-7|NA|NA|TRBV28
TGTGCCAGCAACTTCTGGGGGGAGCAGTACTTC
CASNFWGEQYF
>TRBJ2-5|few|NA|TRBV30
TGTGCCTGGGCGGGGCAAGAGACCCAGTACTTC
CAWAGQETQYF
>TRBJ1-5|NA|NA|TRBV5-1
TGCGCCAGCAGCGACTTCGGGGGGGTAGGACAGCCCCAGCATTTT
CASSDFGGVGQPQHF
>TRBJ2-5|once|NA|TRBV11-2
TGTGCCAGCAGCTTTGTTCGAGGCTCGGAGCAGTACTTC
CASSFVRGSEQYF
>TRBJ2-2|NA|NA|TRBV5-5
TGTGCCAGCAGCTTTGTATCCGGGGAGCTGTTTTTT
CASSFVSGELFF
>TRBJ2-3|NA|NA|TRBV6-1
TGTGCCAGCAGTGAGGGACCGAACCGGAACACAGATACGCAGTATTTT
CASSEGPNRNTDTQYF
>TRBJ2-2|NA|NA|TRBV7-2
TGTGCCAGCAGCTTAGATAGGGGGGCCGGGGAGCTGTTTTTT
CASSLDRGAGELFF
>TRBJ1-6|NA|NA|TRBV4-1
TGCGCCAGCAGCCAAGATAAGTTAATAGATTCACCCCTCCACTTT
CASSQDKLIDSPLHF
>TRBJ1-6|NA|NA|TRBV10-3
TGTGCCACCATGACCGGGGTAGCTTCACCCCTCCACTTT
CATMTGVASPLHF
>TRBJ2-3|NA|TRBD1|TRBV5-1
TGCGCCAGCAGCCCCGGGACAGGGGTGGATACGCAGTATTTT
CASSPGTGVDTQYF
>TRBJ2-3|NA|TRBD2|TRBV9
TGTGCCAGCAGCGTAGCGAGCGGGGGAGATACGCAGTATTTT
CASSVASGGDTQYF
>TRBJ2-7|NA|NA|TRBV7-2
TGCGCCAGCAGCTTATTCGGGCAGGGTAGCGGCGAGCAGTACTTC
CASSLFGQGSGEQYF
>TRBJ1-4|NA|NA|TRBV5-1
TGCGCCAGCAGCGGGGGGCGAGGGGTTGGTGAAAAACTGTTTTTT
CASSGGRGVGEKLFF
>TRBJ2-1|NA|TRBD1|TRBV7-3
TGTGCCAGCAGCTTAAACCAGGGGGCGCTGAATGAGCAGTTCTTC
CASSLNQGALNEQFF
>TRBJ2-7|NA|TRBD1|TRBV11-2
TGTGCCAGCAGCTTATACAGGGGGTCTTACGAGCAGTACTTC
CASSLYRGSYEQYF
>TRBJ2-1|few|NA|TRBV5-4
TGTGCCAGCAGCTTGGAAGGCGGGACGGTGCAGTTCTTC
CASSLEGGTVQFF
>TRBJ1-5|NA|TRBD1|TRBV6-4
TGTGCCAGCAGTGACTCGAGTCACAGGCCGACAGGGCATAGCAATCAGCCCCAGCATTTT
CASSDSSHRPTGHSNQPQHF
>TRBJ2-2|NA|NA|TRBV2
TGTGCCAGCAGTCGGCGGGGCACCGGGGAGCTGTTTTTT
CASSRRGTGELFF
>TRBJ2-7|NA|NA|TRBV27
TGTGCCAGCAGTTACAGGGAAGACTACGAGCAGTACTTC
CASSYREDYEQYF
>TRBJ2-7|NA|NA|TRBV4-2
TGTGCCAGCAGCCAAGATCGAACTAGTCCTATGGAGTACTTC
CASSQDRTSPMEYF
>TRBJ2-7|NA|TRBD1|TRBV28
TGTGCCAGCAGTTCAACCGGGACAGAGGCCTACGAGCAGTACTTC
CASSSTGTEAYEQYF
>TRBJ2-5|NA|TRBD1|TRBV18
TGTGCCAGCTCACCGGGGGACAGGGGGCGAGAGACCCAGTACTTC
CASSPGDRGRETQYF
>TRBJ2-7|many|NA|TRBV27
TGTGCCAGCAGTTCCTCCCCGGGAGAATTGGCCGAGCAGTACTTC
CASSSSPGELAEQYF
>TRBJ2-7|NA|NA|TRBV5-4
TGTGCCAGCAGCTTGGCGCCGATATCCGACGAGCAGTACTTC
CASSLAPISDEQYF
>TRBJ1-2|NA|NA|TRBV28
TGTGCCAGCAGTTTAAGTGGTTTGCGGTACGGCCTCTTC
CASSLSGLRYGLF